The 18 T cell receptor beta chains below all came from one sample that was sequenced in a study of brain T cells in children with intractable seizures. Clones were sequenced by immunoSEQ multiplex PCR, and TCRdb holds only the in-frame ones, with some missing. The sample includes a few hundred thousand clones, 93% of them seen just once. Time point of the sample: blood from clinic visit 5 months post-surgery; TSC patient then seizure free. The sample here was peripheral blood, taken 5 to 6 months after surgery. The receptors originated from a boy under three years old with tuberous sclerosis and intractable seizures.

This chain uses TRBV5-4 with TRBJ2-1; 11 bases are a match to TRBD2. Trimming removed 0 bases from V and 9 bases from J; junction bases left unmatched: 5. CDR3 length equals 15 residues. From germline, CDR1 is SGHNT and CDR2 YYREEE (reference sequence). DNA of the CDR3: TGTGCCAGCAGCTTGGAACTAGCGGGGGTAACTGAGCAGTTCTTC. Its protein is CASSLELAGVTEQFF.

This clone was seen only a few times. This chain links TRBV4-1 with TRBJ2-7, with D unresolved. Trimming cost V 1 base and J 3 bases, with 7 bases left between them. Germline CDR1 is MGHRA and CDR2 is YSYEKL. CDR3 size: 13 residues. The CDR3 nucleotides are TGCGCCAGCAGCCAAGGGCTAGACTACGAGCAGTACTTC. Translating it yields CASSQGLDYEQYF.

The chain recombines TRBV6-1 with TRBJ2-7; D gene ambiguous. Trimming took off 2 bases at V and 3 bases at J, with 11 bases between the two ends. CDR3 size: 14 residues. CDR1 is MNHNS, CDR2 SASEGT, per germline. The CDR3 nucleotides are TGTGCCAGCAGTGAAAGTTACAGAAGCTACGAGCAGTACTTC. Translating it yields CASSESYRSYEQYF.

This CDR3 reads CASSFQGLDTIYF. CDR3 bases: TGTGCCAGCAGCTTTCAGGGTCTGGACACCATATATTTT. The chain uses TRBV5-4 and TRBJ1-3, with D perhaps matching TRBD1 (5 bases). Germline-derived CDR1 and CDR2 are SGHNT and YYREEE (reference sequence). CDR3 length: 13 amino acids. Deletions cut 2 bases from V and 8 bases from J, with 11 bases between.

The chain carries TRBV29-1 and TRBJ2-1; TRBD2 is a possible D gene (6 bases). V shed 4 bases and J shed 2 bases, with 12 bases lying between them. Looked up from germline, CDR1 is SQVTM and CDR2 is ANQGSEA. The length of the CDR3 is 14 residues. CDR3 residues: CSVVLANTYNEQFF. The CDR3 region has the DNA TGCAGCGTTGTCCTAGCGAATACCTACAATGAGCAGTTCTTC.

The chain links TRBV5-1 to TRBJ1-3; D uncertain. CDR1 and CDR2 from the germline V gene are SGHRS and YFSETQ. V dropped 3 bases and J dropped 0 bases, with 16 bases sitting between them. This CDR3 region has 17 residues. CDR3 DNA: TGCGCCAGCAGCTCAACCCCCCAGATGCTCTCTGGAAACACCATATATTTT. Its protein is CASSSTPQMLSGNTIYF.

This clone has a single count. The V gene is TRBV5-1, the J gene TRBJ2-1; 7 nucleotides line up with TRBD2. The CDR3 loop spans 16 amino acids. The germline CDR1 and CDR2 sequences are SGHRS and YFSETQ. Losses at the gene ends were 1 base for V and 0 bases for J; bases not matched to a gene: 4. The CDR3 loop reads CASSLLAASSYNEQFF. CDR3 nucleotide sequence: TGCGCCAGCAGCTTGCTAGCGGCCAGCTCCTACAATGAGCAGTTCTTC.

Written as DNA, the CDR3 is TGTGCCAGCAGCGTAGATGGTAGCGGCTCCTACAATGAGCAGTTCTTC. Its translation is CASSVDGSGSYNEQFF. The genes are TRBV9 and TRBJ2-1; TRBD2 is a possible D gene (6 bases). This CDR3 region has 16 residues. V lost 0 bases, J lost 0 bases, and 10 bases lay in between. Germline loops: CDR1 SGDLS, CDR2 YYNGEE.

V gene TRBV5-5 combines with J gene TRBJ2-7; D is ambiguous. The V and J ends lost 4 bases and 2 bases respectively, with 4 bases between them. Per germline, CDR1 SGHKS and CDR2 YYEKEE (reference sequence). The CDR3 loop spans 11 amino acids. The CDR3 sequence: CASSLTYEQYF. The CDR3 DNA sequence: TGTGCCAGCAGCCTTACCTACGAGCAGTACTTC. The variable domain in full, with the rest retrieved from reference TRBV5-5 and TRBJ2-7, is DAGVTQSPTHLIKTRGQQVTLRCSPISGHKSVSWYQQVLGQGPQFIFQYYEKEERGRGNFPDRFSARQFPNYSSELNVNALLLGDSALYLCASSLTYEQYFGPGTRLTVT.

The chain uses TRBV19 and TRBJ1-6; D unresolved. Deletions cut 2 bases from V and 0 bases from J, with 17 bases between. This CDR3 comprises 19 residues. The V gene's germline CDR1 is LNHDA and CDR2 SQIVND (reference sequence). CDR3 coding DNA: TGTGCCAGTAGTATAAGGAACAGTCCGGAGAGCTCCTATAATTCACCCCTCCACTTT. Translated: CASSIRNSPESSYNSPLHF.

The chain has TRBV30 and TRBJ2-5; tentatively, D is TRBD1 (6 bases). Trimming took off 7 bases at V and 1 base at J, with 7 bases between the two ends. Germline-derived CDR1 and CDR2 are GTSNPN and SVGIG (reference sequence). The CDR3 is 11 amino acids. The CDR3 region has the DNA TGTGCCTCCAGGGGCCAAGAGACCCAGTACTTC. It codes for CASRGQETQYF.

This clone showed up just once. The chain uses TRBV6-5 and TRBJ2-1, with 8 bases matching TRBD2. This CDR3 region has 15 residues. V lost 7 bases and J lost 0; bases outside the gene matches: 5. Per germline, CDR1 MNHEY and CDR2 SVGAGI. CDR3 sequence reads: CASTTAGDSYNEQFF. Here the CDR3 DNA reads TGTGCCAGCACCACAGCGGGGGACTCCTACAATGAGCAGTTCTTC.

This clone appeared a single time. The chain carries TRBV24-1 and TRBJ2-3; D not resolved. Trimming left V 5 bases short and J 2 bases short, with 10 bases between. CDR1 is KGHDR and CDR2 is SFDVKD in the germline V gene. This CDR3 is built from 14 residues. For the CDR3, the DNA is TGTGCCACCAGTGGCCAGCAACTCACAGATACGCAGTATTTT. Translation gives CATSGQQLTDTQYF.

The rearrangement uses TRBV2 and TRBJ2-3; a weak D match, TRBD2 (7 bases). V was shortened by 6 bases and J by 4 bases, with 23 bases between the two germline ends. The CDR3 is 17 residues long. Germline CDR1 SNHLY, CDR2 FYNNEI. The CDR3 region is CASRAPSGGQPPDTQYF. In DNA form, the CDR3 reads TGTGCCAGCAGAGCCCCCTCGGGGGGACAACCGCCAGATACGCAGTATTTT.

The chain has TRBV6-1 and TRBJ1-3, with D possibly matching TRBD1 (6 bases). CDR3 size: 16 residues. Between the trimmed V and J ends, which lost 3 bases and 0 bases, there was a span of 12 bases. Germline CDR1 reads MNHNS; CDR2 reads SASEGT. The chain's CDR3 is CASSDRQANSGNTIYF. CDR3 nucleotide sequence: TGTGCCAGCAGTGACAGACAGGCTAACTCTGGAAACACCATATATTTT.

The chain joins TRBV28 to TRBJ2-2; the D call may be TRBD1 or TRBD2 (5 bases each). Germline assignment: CDR1 MDHEN and CDR2 SYDVKM. V was shortened by 1 base and J by 3 bases, with 9 bases between the two germline ends. This CDR3 is built from 15 residues. The CDR3 loop is CASSLLGTHTGELFF. The DNA for the CDR3 is TGTGCCAGCAGTTTATTAGGGACCCACACCGGGGAGCTGTTTTTT.

The chain recombines TRBV21-1 with TRBJ2-7; TRBD2, the D gene given by the table, was not confirmed from the DNA. TRBV21-1 is labeled a pseudogene. CDR3 length: 17 residues. The CDR3 sequence: CASSKKESSGRADEQYF. CDR3 coding DNA: TGTGCCAGCAGCAAAAAGGAATCTAGCGGGAGGGCCGACGAGCAGTACTTC.

This chain links TRBV2 with TRBJ2-1, with 10 nucleotides matching TRBD2. The V segment lost 6 bases and the J segment 6 bases; nucleotides outside the gene matches: 5. This CDR3 comprises 14 residues. Germline CDR1 SNHLY, CDR2 FYNNEI. Here the CDR3 reads CASRVAGGINEQFF. The CDR3 DNA reads TGTGCCAGCAGGGTAGCGGGAGGTATCAATGAGCAGTTCTTC.